This note documents a single TCR beta chain sequence. Its antigen is undetermined. The data were taken from a study of T cell clones after liver transplantation. On the study more broadly: TCRbeta sequencing after a pre-transplant mixed lymphocyte reaction identified graft-donor-reactive clones, later tracked in post-transplant blood. Tolerance: complete withdrawal held at least one year, liver enzymes staying within twice normal. Study-wide findings and caveats: Migration into the graft, not deletion, may explain lost graft donor-reactive T cells.

Assay used: immunoSEQ multiplex PCR; TCRdb lists only in-frame clones, some missing. The table lists 65,000 to 80,000 clones, under 90% of them singletons. Germline CDR1 is SNHLY and CDR2 is FYNNEI. This CDR3 contains 15 residues. The V gene end was trimmed by 8 bases and the J gene end by 5 bases; junction bases not matched to a gene: 13. The source material was CD4+ T cells from blood, sampled before liver transplant. The V and J genes are TRBV2 and TRBJ2-5; 8 bases agree with TRBD1. The source of this sequence is a human donor who received a liver transplant. The CDR3 protein is CASHLEGQVWETQYF. As DNA, the CDR3 is TGTGCCAGCCACTTAGAGGGACAGGTCTGGGAGACCCAGTACTTC.